This T cell receptor (beta chain) was captured in a study of blood T cell repertoires in COVID-19. Profiling relied on immunoSEQ multiplex PCR, and the TCRdb table lists in-frame clones only, not all of them. The sample consists of around 360,000 clones, approximately 84% of them appearing once. CDR3 length equals 14 residues. V lost 8 bases to trimming and J lost 5 bases, with 18 bases between them. Germline V gene sequence: CDR1 SEHNR, CDR2 FQNEAQ (reference sequence). The sequence came from a woman under 40 who had recovered from COVID-19. The chain links TRBV7-9 to TRBJ1-1, with a weak D call TRBD1 (5 bases). Sequencing was carried out using PBMCs or T cells enriched from blood (not recorded which). In DNA, the CDR3 is TGTGCCAGCTTTTGGGGCTCGCGGGGGACTGAAGCTTTCTTT. Residues: CASFWGSRGTEAFF.